The entry that follows covers one T cell receptor beta chain sequence. It has no known antigen specificity. Base qualities were left out, and no much larger clone turns up one base away. This specimen comes from a study of cytomegalovirus exposure and HLA in healthy donors (dated by TCRdb to about 2017). Regarding the complete study: According to an earlier analysis of several hundred of the donors, roughly 180 million T cells yielded roughly 110 million unique TCR beta sequences and 276 Gb of sequence data. The study combined high-throughput TCR immunosequencing, statistical association of individual TCRs with disease status, and machine learning to predict cytomegalovirus infection status. Several DR-DQ haplotypes were treated as single units for association and clustering because of strong linkage in the cohort. Rather than drawing on any new phenotypic data, the later analysis identified candidate immune exposures from TCR beta sequences and the way those sequences occurred across donors. A later genetic analysis used genome-wide SNP genotypes for about 60% of the roughly 700 donors, treating that subset as a discovery cohort. The T cell repertoires of 550 to 850 subjects were profiled by immunosequencing and related to cytomegalovirus serostatus. In addition to the first cohort of hundreds of subjects, a separate validation cohort of approximately 110 different subjects was used. In an earlier analysis of several hundred of the donors, high-throughput TCR beta sequencing was used to judge whether each TCR beta V gene segment behaved as functional or pseudogenic. The study aimed to test whether cataloging public T cell receptors could reveal signatures of past pathogen exposure. Among some 400 genotyped donors of the cohort, an average of roughly 230,000 unique TCR beta nucleotide sequences was sequenced per donor, of which roughly 17% were non-productive. HLA typing included class I and class II loci at four-digit resolution. Around 320 gigabases of sequencing data and some 85 million unique TCR sequences were included in an early release covering roughly 600 HLA-typed donors. Typing coverage varied by locus: roughly 620-640 donors for A, B, C, DRB1 and DQB1; roughly 520 for DQA1; more than 600 for DPA1; around 450 for DPB1. Donor age, sex, ethnicity and CMV serostatus were collected together with the repertoire data. Of the 300 to 400 genotyped donors, over 70% fell in the genetic ancestry cluster associated with self-reported Caucasian donors. In a later analysis, previously published TCR beta repertoires from some 640 donors were re-analyzed and high-resolution HLA genotyping was added so that TCR occurrence patterns could be studied. Every discovery cohort repertoire had been produced on one sequencing platform.

General findings and caveats noted by the study authors: A later analysis associated about 18,000 TCR beta sequences with specific HLA alleles at a false discovery rate of 0.05. Presence/absence analyses assumed roughly uniform sequencing depth across donors, an assumption that may not hold. Most TCR sequences were seen in very few donors, while some public TCRs were found in many individuals. A later analysis reported that several top co-occurrence clusters appeared linked to parvovirus B19, influenza, CMV and Epstein-Barr virus. In this cohort, only TCR beta chains were sequenced, and detectable features were limited by the absence of alpha or paired-chain data. A few of the identified cytomegalovirus-associated TCR beta chains were confirmed in vitro to be specific for cytomegalovirus antigens. In a later analysis, HLA-associated TCR beta chains were found to be more clonally expanded and to have lower generation probabilities than equally common non-associated chains. An association between a missense DCLRE1C variant and V-gene and J-gene trimming of TCR beta chains was found in a later genetic analysis and replicated in an independent cohort. According to a later analysis, TCR association rates differed among HLA loci, with DRB1 alleles showing the most associated TCRs and HLA-C alleles showing the fewest. In an earlier analysis of roughly 500 of the donors, most TCR beta V segments appeared in productive rearrangements about 90% or about 30% of the time, broadly matching IMGT annotations. Some IMGT-functional V segments, including TRBV6-2 and TRBV6-3, could not be distinguished by the 87-base-pair reads and were therefore excluded. Because HLA typing was unavailable for some donors at each locus, only the typed subset was used in association tests. The study gave a list of about 160 TCR beta chains associated with cytomegalovirus. A further reported finding was that TCR beta sequences accurately predicted the HLA-A and HLA-B alleles for most subjects in the first cohort. A later analysis found that most CMV-associated TCR beta chains appeared HLA-restricted, with HLA associations seemingly driven largely by CMV exposure. CMV serostatus was the only immune exposure information available for the cohort. When HLA alleles, especially DR and DQ, strongly co-occurred, TCR associations were difficult to assign to individual alleles. A cluster of highly shared sequence variants was judged likely to represent a technical artifact of the sequencing pipeline. The earlier analysis of 587 of the donors excluded seventeen rarely observed V segments, including chromosome 9 orphons, because counts were too low. The authors suggested that the approach could potentially be extended to other disease states and immunological phenotypes. Compared with the roughly 600-donor mean, donors in an Asian-associated ancestry cluster had fewer N-insertions in productive TCRs, according to a later genetic analysis. The classifier was reported to diagnose cytomegalovirus status with high specificity and sensitivity in both the original cohort and the validation cohort. Correlated functional status among segregating V segments might be attributable to linkage disequilibrium, but an unknown experimental factor could not be ruled out.

Receptor libraries were prepared by the immunoSEQ multiplex PCR assay. A mixture of 60 forward primers for TCR Vbeta segments and 13 reverse primers for TCR Jbeta segments was used in the multiplex PCR. The CDR3 region of rearranged TCR beta genes was amplified from genomic DNA by a multiplex PCR assay. Amplified TCR beta libraries were sequenced as 87-base-pair reads on the Illumina HiSeq System. For the original study's pipeline: A later analysis counted 75 million to 100 million unique TCR beta chains across the 650 to 700 repertoires, and 10 million to 11 million of these chains were shared by at least two donors. Raw reads were error-corrected and collapsed into unique sequences with a nearest-neighbor algorithm that merged closely related sequences to remove PCR and sequencing errors. CDR3 sequences were aligned to IMGT reference sequences to assign V, D and J gene segments. Each retained sequence needed at least a six-nucleotide match to both a V gene segment and a J gene segment. Rearrangements were classified as productive when the CDR3 lacked stop codons and remained in frame with V and J, and all other rearrangements were classified as non-productive. CDR3 was defined by IMGT convention, running from the second conserved V-encoded cysteine to the conserved J-encoded phenylalanine. The earlier analysis of 500 to 750 of the donors excluded any sequence lacking an unambiguous match to a single V gene segment. An earlier analysis of over 450 of the donors classified V segments as functional when productive rearrangements were above 56.7% and as segregating when the standard deviation between donors was above 5%. To diagnose cytomegalovirus status from the catalog of TCR beta chain sequences, a statistical classification framework was built. V and J gene assignment, in a later analysis, came from comparing TCR nucleotide sequences with IMGT/GENE-DB human TR gene sequences. In a later analysis, CDR3 sequences and most-parsimonious VDJ recombination scenarios were assigned using the TCRdist pipeline. In a later analysis, every TCR beta chain was defined by the combination of its CDR3 amino acid sequence and its V-gene family, and reads without a unique V-gene family were dropped. As a way to deal with suspected cross-contamination and a sequencing artifact, a later analysis dropped nearly 600 nucleotide sequences that were highly shared and had low generation probability. For each public chain, a later analysis derived a clonal expansion index from normalized ranks of inferred template counts within each repertoire. In a later analysis, generation probabilities were computed using a VDJ recombination model fitted to out-of-frame rearrangements, and the results were checked against IGoR. In a later analysis, TCR-TCR, TCR-HLA and TCR-CMV co-occurrence was scored with hypergeometric tests, and a repertoire-size bias correction was applied to TCR pairs. False discovery rates were estimated in a later analysis by permuting HLA or CMV assignments 20 times. In a later analysis, co-occurring TCRs were grouped with DBSCAN, and TCRdist sequence similarity was added when clustering was performed within HLA-allele-positive subsets. Co-occurrence clustering excluded repertoires with fewer than 30,000 or more than 120,000 public chains, plus five with anomalous nucleotide sharing. The table was pulled from immuneACCESS by TCRdb, which kept in-frame rearrangements only. Such tables lose some clones; where checked, under half of the loss comes from unresolved V genes, and the rest has no known cause. That table supplies the V and J calls and clone size; D and trimming were determined from the DNA. This sample gives hundreds of thousands of clones in total; 77% of them show up just once. In total, the top ten clones hold 2.5% to 3.5% of the sample.

V is cut by 0 bases and J by 4 bases, and the space between the germline ends is 10 bases. Reading from cysteine to phenylalanine, the CDR3 counts 15 amino acids. Only the CDR3 DNA is retained, 45 bases long and in frame from the first base. The germline V gene provides CDR1 SGHRS and CDR2 YFSETQ. In total, over 600 healthy bone marrow donors made up the cohort. At the time of sampling, every cohort member was nominally healthy, though immune exposures that went unrecorded were likely present. The donor was CMV seropositive and was included in the group of about 290 seropositive cohort members. Each donor provided a peripheral blood sample, and peripheral blood mononuclear cells were used for TCR beta sequencing. The Qiagen DNeasy Blood Extraction Kit was used to extract genomic DNA from the blood cell samples.

This receptor was identified in a woman aged 60 to 75 in good health and CMV-seropositive. The chain is encoded by TRBV5-1 joined to TRBJ2-2; the D gene remains uncertain. Sequenced: PBMCs. The DNA reads TGCGCCAGCAGCTTGGTTCCAGCAGGCACCGGGGAGCTGTTTTTT. This codes for CASSLVPAGTGELFF.